The sequence of this T cell receptor beta chain was determined in a study of T cell responses to AZD1222 COVID-19 vaccine. The CDR3 loop spans 15 amino acids. Unmatched junction bases numbered 13, after V lost 7 bases and J lost 2 bases. Germline V gives CDR1 SQVTM, CDR2 ANQGSEA. Libraries were prepared by immunoSEQ multiplex PCR; TCRdb keeps only in-frame clonotypes and omits some of them. The sample includes more than 120,000 clones, roughly nine tenths of them seen just once. Sequenced here: peripheral blood, sampled 28 days after the second AZD1222 dose. The chain has TRBV29-1 and TRBJ2-7; 8 nucleotides match TRBD1. This receptor was taken from an adult who received the AZD1222 COVID-19 vaccine. The CDR3 protein is CSGHAPDRATYEQYV. The CDR3 DNA sequence: TGCAGCGGGCACGCCCCGGACAGGGCAACCTACGAGCAGTACGTC.